These T cell receptor beta chains were read from a single sample in a study of CD8 T cells in Susac syndrome. TCRdb re-called the immunoSEQ multiplex PCR reads with MiXCR, one entry per CDR3 protein. Here the sample spans 150,000 or so distinct CDR3 sequences, 92% being singletons. Sequencing used CD4+ T cells from PBMCs. The receptor set was obtained from a human donor in good health. The CDR3 runs from the conserved cysteine through the conserved F or W. Fields, in order: V gene, D gene, clone size, J gene, CDR3 DNA, CDR3 protein. The D gene is left open where the match is weak. For some rows the clone size is stated as once, few or many, or as a class when expanded; others skip it.

v_gene: TRBV7-2
d_gene: TRBD1
abundance: .
j_gene: TRBJ1-4
CDR3nt: TGTGCCAGCAGCACTGCGACAGGGCGTAATGAAAAACTGTTTTTT
CDR3aa: CASSTATGRNEKLFF

v_gene: TRBV7-2
d_gene: TRBD1
abundance: .
j_gene: TRBJ1-2
CDR3nt: TGTGCCAGCAGCTTGGACAGGGGATTACGGGGCTACACCTTC
CDR3aa: CASSLDRGLRGYTF

v_gene: TRBV4-3
d_gene: TRBD1
abundance: .
j_gene: TRBJ1-1
CDR3nt: TGCGCCAGCAGCCTTAATACAGGGGGCGACACTGAAGCTTTCTTT
CDR3aa: CASSLNTGGDTEAFF

v_gene: TRBV5-8
d_gene: .
abundance: .
j_gene: TRBJ1-4
CDR3nt: TGTGCCAGCAGCTCGGGAGGTGGTCTTAATGAAAAACTGTTTTTT
CDR3aa: CASSSGGGLNEKLFF

v_gene: TRBV9
d_gene: TRBD2
abundance: .
j_gene: TRBJ2-5
CDR3nt: TGTGCCAGCAGCGTAGGAAGTGGGGGGGCCCAGTACTTC
CDR3aa: CASSVGSGGAQYF

v_gene: TRBV7-8
d_gene: TRBD1
abundance: once
j_gene: TRBJ2-7
CDR3nt: TGTGCCAGCAGCCCAAGAGGACAGGGATCCTACGAGCAGTACTTC
CDR3aa: CASSPRGQGSYEQYF

v_gene: TRBV24-1
d_gene: TRBD2
abundance: .
j_gene: TRBJ2-2
CDR3nt: TGTGCCACCAGTGAGAGGACTAGCGGGATTAGGGAGCTGTTTTTT
CDR3aa: CATSERTSGIRELFF

v_gene: TRBV7-2
d_gene: TRBD1
abundance: .
j_gene: TRBJ2-7
CDR3nt: TGTGCCAGCAGCTTCCCCGGGACAGCCTACTACGAGCAGTACTTC
CDR3aa: CASSFPGTAYYEQYF

v_gene: TRBV19
d_gene: .
abundance: .
j_gene: TRBJ2-7
CDR3nt: TGTGCCAGTAGAAGGGACGGGAAAGTCCCCTACGAGCAGTACTTC
CDR3aa: CASRRDGKVPYEQYF

v_gene: TRBV11-2
d_gene: .
abundance: .
j_gene: TRBJ1-5
CDR3nt: TGTGCCAGCAGCCCTGGGGGGATTCAGCCCCAGCATTTT
CDR3aa: CASSPGGIQPQHF

v_gene: TRBV28
d_gene: TRBD2
abundance: .
j_gene: TRBJ2-1
CDR3nt: TGTGCCAGCAAGACTAGCCGGGAGCAGTTCTTC
CDR3aa: CASKTSREQFF

v_gene: TRBV6-1
d_gene: .
abundance: .
j_gene: TRBJ1-5
CDR3nt: TGTGCCAGCAGTGAAACTCCCTCTATCGTCCCCCAGCATTTT
CDR3aa: CASSETPSIVPQHF

v_gene: TRBV4-1
d_gene: .
abundance: .
j_gene: TRBJ1-1
CDR3nt: TGCGCCAGCAGCCAAGAAAGGCAGGGACGAACTGAAGCTTTCTTT
CDR3aa: CASSQERQGRTEAFF

v_gene: TRBV7-9
d_gene: TRBD2
abundance: .
j_gene: TRBJ2-5
CDR3nt: TGTGCCAGCAGCCCTGGGACTAGCGGGGAGACCCAGTACTTC
CDR3aa: CASSPGTSGETQYF

v_gene: TRBV24-1
d_gene: TRBD1
abundance: .
j_gene: TRBJ2-2
CDR3nt: TGTGCCACCAGGTCCCCGGGACAGGATCGCACCGGGGAGCTGTTTTTT
CDR3aa: CATRSPGQDRTGELFF

v_gene: TRBV29-1
d_gene: .
abundance: .
j_gene: TRBJ2-3
CDR3nt: TGCAGCGGTGACGGGGGTGGCACAGATACGCAGTATTTT
CDR3aa: CSGDGGGTDTQYF

v_gene: TRBV2
d_gene: .
abundance: .
j_gene: TRBJ2-1
CDR3nt: TGTGCCAGCAGTCAGAGGGCTAGCTGGGGTGAGCAGTTCTTC
CDR3aa: CASSQRASWGEQFF

v_gene: TRBV9
d_gene: .
abundance: .
j_gene: TRBJ2-1
CDR3nt: TGTGCCAGCAGCGTAGTCTACTCCGCTCAGGGGAATGAGCAGTTCTTC
CDR3aa: CASSVVYSAQGNEQFF